Presented here are 14 T cell receptor beta chains from one specimen sequenced in a study of cytomegalovirus exposure and HLA in healthy donors. A multiplex PCR was run with 60 Vbeta primers and 13 Jbeta primers. Method: immunoSEQ multiplex PCR; TCRdb's copy keeps in-frame clones and lacks some. The sample has 200,000 to 250,000 clones; 80% to 90% are singletons. Sequenced material: PBMCs. Every receptor here comes from a woman between 18 and 30 years old in good health and CMV-seronegative.

The chain recombines TRBV18 with TRBJ2-1; D gene ambiguous. CDR3 length equals 14 residues. Between the trimmed V and J ends, which lost 2 bases and 5 bases, there was a span of 10 bases. From germline, CDR1 is KGHSH and CDR2 LQKENI. The DNA of the CDR3 is TGTGCCAGCTCACCAGAGACAATAAACAATGAGCAGTTCTTC. Encoded protein: CASSPETINNEQFF.

V is TRBV5-1 and J is TRBJ2-1; 10 bases are shared with TRBD1. Trimming took 4 bases from V and 6 from J; bases not matched to a gene: 10. Germline CDR1 reads SGHRS; CDR2 reads YFSETQ. The CDR3 covers 16 residues. The CDR3 loop reads CASSPDGTGVRNEQFF. The CDR3, as DNA: TGCGCCAGCAGCCCGGACGGGACAGGGGTCCGCAATGAGCAGTTCTTC.

The chain combines TRBV5-4 with TRBJ2-1; 11 nucleotides match TRBD2. Trimming cost V 4 bases and J 9 bases; bases outside gene matches: 12. Per the germline V gene, CDR1 is SGHNT and CDR2 is YYREEE (reference sequence). CDR3 length: 16 amino acids. The chain's CDR3 is CASSPRLAGTEVEQFF. DNA of the CDR3: TGTGCCAGCAGCCCACGACTAGCGGGAACGGAGGTTGAGCAGTTCTTC.

A remark on this clone: A junction end diverges from the germline sequence, so it may reflect a read error. The chain carries TRBV7-9 and TRBJ1-6; a weak D match, TRBD1 (6 bases). CDR1 SEHNR and CDR2 FQNEAQ come from the germline V gene (reference sequence). The length of the CDR3 is 16 residues. For the CDR3, the DNA is TGTTCCAGCAGCTATTTGGCAGGGGTGGGGAATTCACCCCTCCACTTT. It is translated as CSSSYLAGVGNSPLHF.

The chain employs TRBV5-4 and TRBJ2-1; 11 nucleotides agree with TRBD2. The CDR3 is made up of 17 amino acids. Germline CDR1 SGHNT, CDR2 YYREEE (reference sequence). Trimming removed 3 bases from V and 12 bases from J; junction bases left unmatched: 17. The CDR3 protein is CASSSVVGLAARGMQFF. DNA for the CDR3: TGTGCCAGCAGCTCCGTTGTGGGACTAGCGGCTCGGGGAATGCAGTTCTTC.

The V gene is TRBV7-9, the J gene TRBJ2-3, with 7 bases lining up with TRBD1. The CDR3 is 13 residues long. Losses at the gene ends were 3 bases for V and 5 bases for J; bases not matched to a gene: 2. CDR1 is SEHNR and CDR2 is FQNEAQ in the germline V gene (reference sequence). For the CDR3, the DNA is TGTGCCAGCAGCTTCGGGACAGTAGATACGCAGTATTTT. Protein product: CASSFGTVDTQYF. The full variable domain, in which reference TRBV7-9 and TRBJ2-3 provide the parts outside the CDR3, is DTGVSQNPRHKITKRGQNVTFRCDPISEHNRLYWYRQTLGQGPEFLTYFQNEAQLEKSRLLSDRFSAERPKGSFSTLEIQRTEQGDSAMYLCASSFGTVDTQYFGPGTRLTVL.

The chain is built from TRBV6-5 and TRBJ1-2; 9 nucleotides line up with TRBD1. Trimming cost V 5 bases and J 4 bases; bases outside gene matches: 5. Germline CDR1 and CDR2: MNHEY and SVGAGI. The CDR3 sequence is 14 residues long. The chain's CDR3 is CASSQQGAGYGYTF. In DNA, the CDR3 is TGTGCCAGCAGTCAACAGGGGGCGGGCTATGGCTACACCTTC.

This sequence joins TRBV2 and TRBJ2-1, with 9 bases identical to TRBD2. Losses at the gene ends were 7 bases for V and 4 bases for J; bases not matched to a gene: 5. This CDR3 contains 14 residues. CDR1 and CDR2 from the germline V gene are SNHLY and FYNNEI. Here the CDR3 reads CASNQRGDYNEQFF. The CDR3 coding sequence is TGTGCCAGCAACCAGCGGGGGGATTACAATGAGCAGTTCTTC.

The V call is TRBV27, the J call TRBJ1-5; 7 nucleotides match TRBD1. This CDR3 spans 14 amino acids. Germline CDR1 is MNHEY and CDR2 is SMNVEV (reference sequence). Trimming took 5 bases from V and 3 from J; bases not matched to a gene: 4. The CDR3 region has the DNA TGTGCCAGCAGTAAGGGGGCGCACAATCAGCCCCAGCATTTT. Its translation is CASSKGAHNQPQHF.

This rearrangement joins TRBV10-1 to TRBJ2-2; no clear D. Germline-derived CDR1 and CDR2 are WNHNN and SYGVQD (reference sequence). CDR3 length equals 15 residues. With 3 bases removed from V and 2 bases from J, the gap between germline ends came to 10 bases. The CDR3 coding sequence is TGCGCCAGCAGTGAATACGAGTTAAACACCGGGGAGCTGTTTTTT. Its translation is CASSEYELNTGELFF.

The gene calls are TRBV5-5 and TRBJ2-5; 10 bases are shared with TRBD1. V gave up 4 bases and J gave up 5 bases; unmatched junction bases: 5. The length of the CDR3 is 14 residues. Germline V lookup: CDR1 SGHKS, CDR2 YYEKEE (reference sequence). In DNA, the CDR3 is TGTGCCAGCAGCATGACAGGGGGCCGCGAGACCCAGTACTTC. Translating gives CASSMTGGRETQYF.

The gene calls are TRBV4-1 and TRBJ2-7, with a weak D call TRBD1 (5 bases). The CDR3 is made up of 14 amino acids. The germline CDR1 and CDR2 sequences are MGHRA and YSYEKL. V was pared by 3 bases and J by 2 bases, with 11 bases between. The CDR3: CASSQGRQTYEQYF. The CDR3 DNA reads TGCGCCAGCAGCCAGGGCCGACAGACCTACGAGCAGTACTTC.

This clone was observed a single time. V is TRBV19 and J is TRBJ2-2; the D gene is possibly TRBD1 (6 bases). Germline CDR1 and CDR2: LNHDA and SQIVND (reference sequence). CDR3 length: 13 amino acids. The V and J ends lost 4 bases and 6 bases respectively, with 9 bases between them. CDR3 in amino acids: CASSTQGSGELFF. The DNA of the CDR3 is TGTGCCAGTAGTACACAGGGTTCCGGGGAGCTGTTTTTT.

This clone was observed a single time. V gene TRBV7-9 combines with J gene TRBJ2-7, with unresolved D. Deletions cut 6 bases from V and 7 bases from J, with 16 bases between. Germline lookup yields CDR1 SEHNR and CDR2 FQNEAQ (reference sequence). The CDR3 totals 13 residues. CDR3 coding DNA: TGTGCCAGCAGTTATACTCGTTCCGATGAGCAGTACTTC. The encoded protein is CASSYTRSDEQYF.